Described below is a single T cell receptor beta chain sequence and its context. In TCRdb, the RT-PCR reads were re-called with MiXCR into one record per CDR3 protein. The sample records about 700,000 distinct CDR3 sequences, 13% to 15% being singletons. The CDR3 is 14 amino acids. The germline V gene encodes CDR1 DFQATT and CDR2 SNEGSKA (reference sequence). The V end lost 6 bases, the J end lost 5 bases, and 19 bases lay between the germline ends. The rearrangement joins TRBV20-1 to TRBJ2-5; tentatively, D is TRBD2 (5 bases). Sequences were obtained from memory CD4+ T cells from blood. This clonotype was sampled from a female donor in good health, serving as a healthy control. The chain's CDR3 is CSAKRLNSEETQYF. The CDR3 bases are TGCAGTGCGAAGCGGCTAAACTCCGAGGAGACCCAGTACTTC.